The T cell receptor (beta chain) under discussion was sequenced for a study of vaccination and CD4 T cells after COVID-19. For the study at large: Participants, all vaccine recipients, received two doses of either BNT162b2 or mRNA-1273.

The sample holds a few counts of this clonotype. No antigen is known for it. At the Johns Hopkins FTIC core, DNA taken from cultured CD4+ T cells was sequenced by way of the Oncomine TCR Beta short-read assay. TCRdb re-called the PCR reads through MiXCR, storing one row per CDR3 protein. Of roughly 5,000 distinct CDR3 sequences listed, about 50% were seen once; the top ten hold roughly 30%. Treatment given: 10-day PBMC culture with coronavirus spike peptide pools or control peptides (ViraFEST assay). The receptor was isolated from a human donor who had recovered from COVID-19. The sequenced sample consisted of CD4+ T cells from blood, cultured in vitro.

CDR3 bases: TGCAGTGCTAGAAAACCGGGACTAGGTAACGAGCAGTACTTC. Its protein is CSARKPGLGNEQYF. The genes are TRBV20-1 and TRBJ2-7; the match to TRBD2 covers 8 bases. Trimming removed 2 bases from V and 5 bases from J; junction bases left unmatched: 8. The germline gives CDR1 DFQATT, CDR2 SNEGSKA (reference sequence). CDR3 length equals 14 residues.